This T cell receptor beta chain was documented in a study of glioma-infiltrating T cells after dendritic cell vaccination. Between the trimmed V and J ends, which lost 2 bases and 3 bases, there was a span of 5 bases. This CDR3 has 13 residues. The germline V gene has CDR1 SGHTA and CDR2 FQGTGA. TCRdb keeps only in-frame clones here, not all; method: immunoSEQ multiplex PCR. The sample includes around 72,000 clones, about 86% of them seen just once. The specimen was blood, collected before dendritic cell vaccination. The sequence came from a human donor with glioblastoma. The chain joins TRBV7-3 to TRBJ1-5; D unclear. The CDR3 reads CASSLAVNQPQHF. The CDR3 region has the DNA TGTGCCAGCAGCTTAGCGGTCAATCAGCCCCAGCATTTT.